The 22 T cell receptor beta chains in this list originate from one sample, sequenced in a study of blood T cell repertoires in COVID-19. Sequencing was performed with immunoSEQ multiplex PCR; in TCRdb, only in-frame clones are kept and a portion is missing. The table lists about 210,000 clones, around 87% of them singletons. Sequenced material: PBMCs or T cells enriched from blood (not recorded which). These receptors originate from a man aged 30 to 45 in a cohort exposed to, infected with or recovered from COVID-19 (not recorded which).

The chain couples TRBV25-1 to TRBJ1-6; 8 bases fit TRBD1. With 2 bases clipped from V and 0 bases from J, the junction kept 3 bases outside the gene matches. The CDR3 has 17 residues. In germline, CDR1 is MGHDK, CDR2 SYGVNS. The CDR3 region has the DNA TGTGCCAGCAGTGAAGGACAGGGAGCCTCCTATAATTCACCCCTCCACTTT. This gives the protein CASSEGQGASYNSPLHF.

The rearrangement uses TRBV9 and TRBJ1-6, with D maybe TRBD1 (6 bases). The CDR3 totals 15 residues. V shed 3 bases and J shed 9 bases, with 16 bases lying between them. CDR1 is SGDLS and CDR2 is YYNGEE in the germline V gene. The CDR3 protein is CASSAGGRGGSPLHF. The CDR3 nucleotides are TGTGCCAGCAGCGCGGGGGGCAGGGGCGGTTCACCCCTCCACTTT.

The chain carries TRBV5-4 and TRBJ2-5, with TRBD2 matching over 9 bases. The CDR3 totals 15 residues. V gave up 4 bases and J gave up 5 bases; unmatched junction bases: 9. Germline-derived CDR1 and CDR2 are SGHNT and YYREEE (reference sequence). CDR3 bases: TGTGCCAGCAGCGCGGGGGGGGCTAGCGGGGAGACCCAGTACTTC. Amino acids: CASSAGGASGETQYF.

The chain recombines TRBV24-1 with TRBJ2-1, with D possibly matching TRBD1 (6 bases). CDR1 KGHDR and CDR2 SFDVKD come from the germline V gene. Trimming stripped 5 bases from V and 5 bases from J, with 15 bases between. The CDR3 length is 15 residues. CDR3 bases: TGTGCCACCAGTGCTGTAGGGGGATGGGACAATGAGCAGTTCTTC. Protein: CATSAVGGWDNEQFF.

This clone occurred once. The chain couples TRBV27 to TRBJ2-3, with 10 bases identical to TRBD1. Germline V lookup: CDR1 MNHEY, CDR2 SMNVEV (reference sequence). With 2 bases clipped from V and 6 bases from J, the junction kept 11 bases outside the gene matches. CDR3 size: 17 residues. Written as DNA, the CDR3 is TGTGCCAGCAGTTTACGGCCGGACAGGGGGGATGCTGATACGCAGTATTTT. Encoded protein: CASSLRPDRGDADTQYF.

This clone has just one count. The V gene is TRBV11-2, the J gene TRBJ1-4, with 8 positions matching TRBD1. Germline V gene lookup returns CDR1 SGHAT and CDR2 FQNNGV. The CDR3 has 15 residues. V was clipped by 5 bases and J by 5 bases; unmatched bases: 7. The CDR3 loop is CASSPPGQDNEKLFF. The DNA of the CDR3 is TGTGCCAGCAGCCCCCCGGGACAGGACAATGAAAAACTGTTTTTT.

This clone has only a few counts. The chain couples TRBV4-2 to TRBJ2-1, with 10 bases identical to TRBD1. CDR1 is LGHNA and CDR2 is YNFKEQ in the germline V gene. There are 15 residues in the CDR3. The V segment lost 8 bases and the J segment 1 base; nucleotides outside the gene matches: 5. CDR3 coding DNA: TGTGCCAGCGGGGACAGGGGAGGGTCCTACAATGAGCAGTTCTTC. Protein sequence: CASGDRGGSYNEQFF.

The V gene is TRBV28, the J gene TRBJ1-4; 7 nucleotides agree with TRBD1. The CDR3 spans 15 residues. V shed 3 bases, J shed 0 bases, and the junction held 1 base outside the gene matches. Germline V gene lookup returns CDR1 MDHEN and CDR2 SYDVKM. DNA for the CDR3: TGTGCCAGCAGTTTCCAGGGGGCAACTAATGAAAAACTGTTTTTT. It yields the protein CASSFQGATNEKLFF.

The genes are TRBV7-9 and TRBJ2-1, with 9 bases lining up with TRBD1. Germline loops: CDR1 SEHNR, CDR2 FQNEAQ (reference sequence). Unmatched junction bases numbered 10, after V lost 6 bases and J lost 4 bases. There are 16 residues in the CDR3. CDR3 DNA: TGTGCCAGCAGAAGTCCTAGGACAGGGGTATACAATGAGCAGTTCTTC. Its protein is CASRSPRTGVYNEQFF.

The rearrangement joins TRBV9 to TRBJ1-5; tentatively, D is TRBD1 (5 bases). The germline V gene encodes CDR1 SGDLS and CDR2 YYNGEE. Trimming took 4 bases from V and 7 from J, leaving 15 bases between them. The CDR3 has 14 residues. The chain's CDR3 is CASSLGGGGQPQHF. The CDR3 DNA reads as TGTGCCAGCAGCCTAGGCGGGGGTGGGCAGCCCCAGCATTTT.

This clone was detected only once. CDR3: CASRSPGREGRYEQYF. CDR3 nucleotides: TGTGCCAGCAGATCCCCAGGGAGGGAGGGCCGCTACGAGCAGTACTTC. The chain has TRBV28 and TRBJ2-7, with 7 positions matching TRBD2. Losses at the gene ends were 6 bases for V and 3 bases for J; bases not matched to a gene: 14. Germline loops: CDR1 MDHEN, CDR2 SYDVKM. The CDR3 has 16 amino acids.

The rearrangement joins TRBV2 to TRBJ2-3, with 8 bases that match TRBD2. Germline V CDR1 and CDR2: SNHLY, FYNNEI. The ends lost 8 bases at V and 3 bases at J; junction bases unmatched: 10. This CDR3 spans 15 amino acids. The CDR3 nucleotides are TGTGCCAGCGTACCGGGACTAGGGAAGACAGATACGCAGTATTTT. Translating gives CASVPGLGKTDTQYF.

This sequence joins TRBV5-4 and TRBJ2-1; maybe TRBD1 (5 bases). The CDR3 loop spans 13 amino acids. CDR1 is SGHNT and CDR2 is YYREEE in the germline V gene (reference sequence). With 4 bases removed from V and 7 bases from J, the gap between germline ends came to 12 bases. The CDR3 sequence is CASSPQGINEQFF. The DNA of the CDR3 is TGTGCCAGCAGCCCTCAGGGAATTAATGAGCAGTTCTTC.

The rearrangement uses TRBV5-1 and TRBJ2-7; D remains unclear. Looked up from germline, CDR1 is SGHRS and CDR2 is YFSETQ. V dropped 0 bases and J dropped 6 bases, with 10 bases sitting between them. The length of the CDR3 is 13 residues. This CDR3 is CASSLGISTEQYF. CDR3 nucleotides: TGCGCCAGCAGCTTGGGTATTAGTACCGAGCAGTACTTC.

This CDR3 is CASRQGQVNTGELFF. The CDR3 DNA follows: TGTGCCAGCAGGCAAGGACAGGTGAACACCGGGGAGCTGTTTTTT. This chain joins TRBV28 and TRBJ2-2; 7 bases fit TRBD1. The CDR3 spans 15 residues. Germline CDR1 and CDR2: MDHEN and SYDVKM. With 6 bases clipped from V and 1 base from J, the junction kept 5 bases outside the gene matches.

The rearrangement uses TRBV5-5 and TRBJ2-7; weak D call: TRBD2 (5 bases). Germline lookup yields CDR1 SGHKS and CDR2 YYEKEE (reference sequence). This CDR3 is built from 14 residues. The V gene lost 1 base and the J gene lost 3 bases, with 11 bases spanning the gap. This CDR3 is CASSLTSLFYEQYF. In DNA form, the CDR3 reads TGTGCCAGCAGCTTGACTAGTTTATTCTACGAGCAGTACTTC.

The chain joins TRBV13 to TRBJ1-1; D may be TRBD1 (6 bases). Deletions cut 5 bases from V and 7 bases from J, with 20 bases between. Germline values: CDR1 PRHDT, CDR2 FYEKMQ (reference sequence). This CDR3 region has 15 residues. The CDR3 region has the DNA TGTGCCAGCAGCCTAAGGGGGGGGACACAGAATGAAGCTTTCTTT. Translation gives CASSLRGGTQNEAFF.

CDR3 DNA: TGTGCCAGCAGCTTAATTGGGGTGGGACTAGCGGATGAGCAGTTCTTC. Residues: CASSLIGVGLADEQFF. J is TRBJ2-1 and V is TRBV7-9, with 11 bases identical to TRBD2. V lost 2 bases and J lost 8; bases outside the gene matches: 8. Germline CDR1 is SEHNR and CDR2 is FQNEAQ (reference sequence). This CDR3 has 16 residues.

The chain recombines TRBV18 with TRBJ2-1; a possible D gene is TRBD2 (6 bases). The germline V and J ends were trimmed by 3 bases and 8 bases, with 11 bases remaining between them. CDR1 and CDR2 from the germline V gene are KGHSH and LQKENI. CDR3 size: 13 residues. The CDR3 bases are TGTGCCAGCTCACCGGCGGGCGGGGATGAGCAGTTCTTC. The encoded protein is CASSPAGGDEQFF.

This chain links TRBV6-1 with TRBJ2-1; TRBD2 is a possible D gene (6 bases). The CDR3 is 13 amino acids. V lost 3 bases, J lost 8 bases, and 11 bases lay in between. Per the germline V gene, CDR1 is MNHNS and CDR2 is SASEGT. The CDR3 nucleotides read TGTGCCAGCAGTGAGGGACTGCGCGATGAGCAGTTCTTC. Amino acids: CASSEGLRDEQFF.

V and J are TRBV4-1 and TRBJ2-7, with a weak D call TRBD1 (6 bases). The germline V gene has CDR1 MGHRA and CDR2 YSYEKL. V lost 1 base and J 2 bases, leaving 9 bases between the germline ends. This CDR3 spans 14 amino acids. DNA for the CDR3: TGCGCCAGCAGCCAAGTGGGGGCCCCCTACGAGCAGTACTTC. Its protein product is CASSQVGAPYEQYF.

The CDR3 here is CASSQFSGLHITDTQYF. CDR3 nucleotide sequence: TGTGCCAGCAGCCAATTTAGCGGACTACACATAACAGATACGCAGTATTTT. The gene calls are TRBV3-1 (or the pseudogene TRBV3-2) and TRBJ2-3; a weak D match, TRBD2 (6 bases). CDR3 length: 17 residues. V gave up 2 bases and J gave up 3 bases, with 18 bases separating them. Germline V gene sequence: CDR1 LGHDT, CDR2 YNNKEL (reference sequence).